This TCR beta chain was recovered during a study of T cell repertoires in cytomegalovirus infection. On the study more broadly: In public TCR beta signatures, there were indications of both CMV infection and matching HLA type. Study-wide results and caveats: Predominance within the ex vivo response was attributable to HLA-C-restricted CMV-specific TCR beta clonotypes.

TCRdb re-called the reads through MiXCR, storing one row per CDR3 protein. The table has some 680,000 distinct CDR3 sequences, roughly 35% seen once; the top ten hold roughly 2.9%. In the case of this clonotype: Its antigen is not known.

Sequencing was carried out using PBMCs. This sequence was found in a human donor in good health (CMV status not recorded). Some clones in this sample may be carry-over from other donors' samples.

CDR3 amino acids: CASSADRGRYGYTF. CDR3 DNA: TGTGCCAGCAGCGCGGACAGGGGTCGCTATGGCTACACCTTC. The chain employs TRBV5-4 and TRBJ1-2, with 9 bases that match TRBD1. The V segment lost 4 bases and the J segment 4 bases; nucleotides outside the gene matches: 5. Looked up from germline, CDR1 is SGHNT and CDR2 is YYREEE (reference sequence). The CDR3 covers 14 residues. Full variable domain (rest looked up from reference TRBV5-4 and TRBJ1-2): ETGVTQSPTHLIKTRGQQVTLRCSSQSGHNTVSWYQQALGQGPQFIFQYYREEENGRGNFPPRFSGLQFPNYSSELNVNALELDDSALYLCASSADRGRYGYTFGSGTRLTVV.